Shown below are 2 T cell receptor beta chains from a single sample sequenced in a study of beta chain features in type 1 diabetes. The study, taken as a whole, reports: Type 1 diabetes patients had TCRB CDR3s that were shorter (moderately but significantly so) in all four CD4+ subsets.

These receptors have no known antigen. Expressed TCRB transcripts were sequenced because the entire RNA isolate underwent reverse transcription. The assay was immunoSEQ multiplex PCR, and TCRdb's table has in-frame clones only and misses some. The table has about 650,000 clones, around 11% seen once. Material for sequencing was naive CD4+ T cells from blood. These receptors originate from a man aged 25-45 years with type 1 diabetes.

This clone was seen more than once but under ten times. The chain couples TRBV5-4 to TRBJ2-5, with 9 bases matching TRBD1. V lost 4 bases and J lost 5; bases outside the gene matches: 12. Germline values: CDR1 SGHNT, CDR2 YYREEE (reference sequence). CDR3 size: 16 residues. CDR3 DNA: TGTGCCAGCAGCCTATCCCCGACAGGGGGGATGGAGACCCAGTACTTC. It yields the protein CASSLSPTGGMETQYF.

The chain combines TRBV21-1 with TRBJ2-4; the table's D call, TRBD2, has no DNA check behind it. TRBV21-1 is an annotated pseudogene. This CDR3 region has 16 residues. The DNA of the CDR3 is TGTGCCAGCAGCAAAGGAGTCCGGGATTCCGGGGGCATTCAGTACTTC. Residues: CASSKGVRDSGGIQYF.